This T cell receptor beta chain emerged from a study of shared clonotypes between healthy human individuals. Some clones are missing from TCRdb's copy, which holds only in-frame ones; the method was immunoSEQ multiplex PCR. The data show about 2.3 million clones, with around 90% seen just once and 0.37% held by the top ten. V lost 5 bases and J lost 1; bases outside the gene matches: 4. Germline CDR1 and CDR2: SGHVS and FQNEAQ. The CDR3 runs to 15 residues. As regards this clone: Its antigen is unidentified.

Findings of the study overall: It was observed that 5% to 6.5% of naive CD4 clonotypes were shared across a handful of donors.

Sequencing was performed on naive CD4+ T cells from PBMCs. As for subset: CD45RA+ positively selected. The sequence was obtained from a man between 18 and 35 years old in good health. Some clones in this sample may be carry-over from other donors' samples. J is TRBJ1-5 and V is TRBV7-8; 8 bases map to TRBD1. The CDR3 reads CASSTDRASNQPQHF. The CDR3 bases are TGTGCCAGCAGCACGGACAGGGCCAGCAATCAGCCCCAGCATTTT.